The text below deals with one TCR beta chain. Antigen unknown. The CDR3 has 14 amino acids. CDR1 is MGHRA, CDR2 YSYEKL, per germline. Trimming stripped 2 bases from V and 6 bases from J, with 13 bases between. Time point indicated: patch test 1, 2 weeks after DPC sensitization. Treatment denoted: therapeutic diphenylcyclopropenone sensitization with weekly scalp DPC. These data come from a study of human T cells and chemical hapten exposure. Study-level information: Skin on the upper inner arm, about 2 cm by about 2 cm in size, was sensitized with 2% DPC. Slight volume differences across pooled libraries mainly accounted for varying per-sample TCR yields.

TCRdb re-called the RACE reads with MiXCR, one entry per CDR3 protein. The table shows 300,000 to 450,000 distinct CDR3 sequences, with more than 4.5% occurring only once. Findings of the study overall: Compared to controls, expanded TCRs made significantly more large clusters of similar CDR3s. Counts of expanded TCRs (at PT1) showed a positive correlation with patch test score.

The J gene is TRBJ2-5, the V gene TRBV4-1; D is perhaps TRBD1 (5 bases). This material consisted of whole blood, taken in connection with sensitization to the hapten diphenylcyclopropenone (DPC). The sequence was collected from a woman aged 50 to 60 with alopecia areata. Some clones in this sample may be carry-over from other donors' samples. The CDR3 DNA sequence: TGCGCCAGCAGCCAACAGGGTAGGGGAAAGACCCAGTACTTC. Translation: CASSQQGRGKTQYF.